Given below is one T cell receptor (beta chain) in context. Deletions cut 3 bases from V and 1 base from J, with 9 bases between. This CDR3 is 13 amino acids long. Germline V lookup: CDR1 DFQATT, CDR2 SNEGSKA (reference sequence). Time point given: blood at routine non-recurrence follow-up after resection. Sequencing covered unsorted whole RNA taken from tumor, nontumor lung or frozen PBMC. This specimen belongs to a study of spatial heterogeneity in lung cancer. Background on the study: 55 to 80 TRACERx patients with early, untreated non-small cell lung cancer donated samples. Across the raw uncorrected reads, a unique TCR and UMI combination was observed, on average, more than ten times. Where available, sequencing covered follow-up PBMC samples, taken at a median of approximately 24 months after resection.

A distinct unique molecular identifier was carried by each TCR cDNA molecule. A single record per CDR3 protein comes from TCRdb applying MiXCR to the 5' RACE reads. Here the sample spans fewer than 60,000 distinct CDR3 sequences, around 6.7% being singletons. The rearrangement joins TRBV20-1 to TRBJ2-5; no definite D call. The material sequenced was PBMCs, taken at follow-up. The source is a female donor with early-stage non-small cell lung cancer. The CDR3 sequence is CSASWETQETQYF. The DNA for the CDR3 is TGCAGTGCTAGTTGGGAAACCCAAGAGACCCAGTACTTC.